This T cell receptor (beta chain) originates from a study of regulatory T cells in long-lasting Graves disease. Study-level background: Graves' patients who were just diagnosed had used antithyroid drugs for under 3 months. Study-level results: The study found persistent patients shared more public clonotypes (approximately 2,700) than new patients (over 850). Persistent Graves' patients possessed reduced TCR diversity relative to recently diagnosed ones.

Construction of the TCR beta libraries employed iRepertoire HTBI primers in conjunction with Arm-PCR of CDR3 regions. MiXCR was run by TCRdb on the multiplex PCR reads, yielding one entry per CDR3 protein. Of under 450,000 distinct CDR3 sequences listed, around 15% are singletons. This clonotype was picked up many times. Its antigen is unknown. Trimming took off 5 bases at V and 5 bases at J, with 10 bases between the two ends. Germline V lookup: CDR1 MDHEN, CDR2 SYDVKM. The CDR3 spans 14 residues. Time point: newly diagnosed GD, antithyroid drugs for less than 3 months. Generation of the TCR library employed RNA extracted from PBMCs. These data also formed part of another study, on T cells in Graves' hyperthyroidism and ophthalmopathy. Per that paper: Diagnoses rested on clinical symptoms, serum thyroxine and TRAb, thyroid ultrasound and orbital computed tomography.

This sequence originates from a woman aged 18-29 years with Graves disease. This chain joins TRBV28 and TRBJ1-6; D uncertain. Sequencing used peripheral blood mononuclear cells (PBMCs), obtained at new diagnosis, from a patient treated with antithyroid drugs. DNA of the CDR3: TGTGCCAGCAGTCCGCGACGGAATAATTCACCCCTCCACTTT. This codes for CASSPRRNNSPLHF.